This T cell receptor (beta chain) was recovered during a study of metastatic and nonmetastatic thyroid tumors. Study details: Thyroid patients, malignant and benign, had repertoires compared across blood and tumor or nodule tissue.

TCRdb re-processed the PCR reads through MiXCR. The table lists roughly 20,000 clones, around 34% of them singletons, with approximately 29% in the top ten. As to this clone: Its antigen remains unidentified.

Patients were all untreated before their thyroid surgery. The V segment lost 0 bases and the J segment 8 bases; nucleotides outside the gene matches: 9. The germline gives CDR1 DFQATT, CDR2 SNEGSKA (reference sequence). The CDR3 runs 14 residues. General observations from the study: Patients with malignant thyroid tumors reportedly had significantly higher TCR beta diversity than those with benign nodules, in blood and tumor.

Sequencing was performed on tumor tissue. This TCR came from a female donor with papillary thyroid cancer or a benign thyroid nodule (not recorded which). Some clones in this sample may be carry-over from other donors' samples. The chain combines TRBV20-1 with TRBJ1-1, with 7 bases fitting TRBD1. DNA for the CDR3: TGCAGTGCTAGAGACGGACAGGAGGACCTCGAAGCTTTCTTT. Translating gives CSARDGQEDLEAFF.